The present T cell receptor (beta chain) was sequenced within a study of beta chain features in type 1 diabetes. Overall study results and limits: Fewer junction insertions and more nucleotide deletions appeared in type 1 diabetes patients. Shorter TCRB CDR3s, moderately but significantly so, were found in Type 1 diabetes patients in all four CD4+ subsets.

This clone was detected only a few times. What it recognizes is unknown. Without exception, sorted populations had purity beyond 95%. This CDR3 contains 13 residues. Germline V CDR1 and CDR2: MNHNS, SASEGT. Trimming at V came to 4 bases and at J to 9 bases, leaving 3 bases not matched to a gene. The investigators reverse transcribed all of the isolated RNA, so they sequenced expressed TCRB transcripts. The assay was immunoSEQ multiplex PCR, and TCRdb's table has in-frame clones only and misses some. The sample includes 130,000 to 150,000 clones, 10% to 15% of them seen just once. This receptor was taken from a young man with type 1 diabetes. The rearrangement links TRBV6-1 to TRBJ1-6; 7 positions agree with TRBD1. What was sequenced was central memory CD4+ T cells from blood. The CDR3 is CASSVDRISPLHF. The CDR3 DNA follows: TGTGCCAGCAGTGTGGACAGGATTTCACCCCTCCACTTT.